The present T cell receptor beta chain was sequenced within a study of breast tumors, draining lymph nodes, adjacent tissues. Findings of the study overall: The data were judged consistent with most tumor T cells coming from lymph node and expanding in tumor.

There are many counts of this clonotype. Antigen: not known. Samples came from axillary lymph nodes draining the breast cancer. Germline values: CDR1 SGHKS, CDR2 YYEKEE (reference sequence). The CDR3 consists of 16 residues. V lost 6 bases to trimming and J lost 8 bases, with 23 bases between them. TCRdb used MiXCR to reprocess the multiplex PCR reads, holding one entry per CDR3 protein. The sample has about 220,000 distinct CDR3 sequences; 34% are singletons. The rearrangement joins TRBV5-5 to TRBJ1-4; possibly TRBD1 for D (5 bases). The origin of this receptor is a female donor with breast cancer. Some clones in this sample may be carry-over from other donors' samples. Sequenced: axillary lymph node tissue. As DNA, the CDR3 is TGTGCCAGCACCCTCGGTTTGAGGGACCTGGGGGAAAAACTGTTTTTT. Its translation is CASTLGLRDLGEKLFF.